This is a list of T cell receptor beta chains from one sample in a study of CD8 T cells in Susac syndrome. TCRdb re-called the immunoSEQ multiplex PCR reads with MiXCR, one entry per CDR3 protein. The table has some 100,000 distinct CDR3 sequences, about nine tenths seen once. What was sequenced was CD4+ T cells from PBMCs. Receptors originate from a human donor in good health. Each CDR3 is given with its conserved first and last residue. A D gene is named only where the DNA matches it firmly. Clone size is given for some rows only: seen once, a few or many times, or a class if the clone is expanded.

j_gene,len,v_gene,d_gene,abundance,CDR3aa
TRBJ2-5,12,TRBV12-3/TRBV12-4,.,.,CASSLDWETQYF
TRBJ2-1,13,TRBV27,TRBD2,.,CASSLLGLKEQFF
TRBJ2-3,15,TRBV7-2,TRBD1,.,CASRTTGMGPDTQYF
TRBJ2-7,13,TRBV11-1,.,.,CASSHSDGGEQYF
TRBJ2-6,16,TRBV6-2/TRBV6-3,TRBD1,.,CASSTQGTGGANVLTF
TRBJ2-3,16,TRBV23-1,.,.,CASSQSTGFSTDTQYF
TRBJ1-1,14,TRBV9,.,.,CASSVQAINTEAFF
TRBJ2-1,14,TRBV19,.,.,CASSIGTLYNEQFF
TRBJ2-1,14,TRBV20-1,.,.,CSARDSAAYNEQFF
TRBJ2-1,14,TRBV4-2,.,once,CASSRGQEFNEQFF
TRBJ2-7,15,TRBV20-1,TRBD2,.,CSASSSSGSPFEQYF